Listed below are T cell receptor beta chains from one sample, sequenced in a study of identical twins. TCRdb re-derived calls from the 5' RACE reads in MiXCR, one entry per CDR3 protein. In the table there are about 290,000 distinct CDR3 sequences, around 9.7% of which are singletons. This sample also belongs to another study, concerning yellow fever vaccine responses in identical twins.

Sequencing was performed on CD8+ T cells sorted from blood. The source is a woman aged 18-29 years in good health. Both conserved end residues are part of each CDR3. D genes are given only for firm matches. Clone size, where shown, is once, few, many, or a class for clones that have expanded.

v_call	d_call	j_call	clone_size	cdr3_nt	cdr3_aa
TRBV7-3	TRBD2	TRBJ2-1	few	TGTGCCAGCAGCCTCGGGCGGGGGGGAATTAATGAGCAGTTCTTC	CASSLGRGGINEQFF
TRBV5-6	-	TRBJ2-2	-	TGTGCCAGCAGCCTCGGAGCGAGCGCCGGGGAGCTGTTTTTT	CASSLGASAGELFF
TRBV25-1	-	TRBJ2-7	many	TGTGCCAGCATCGGGGAAGACGGAAGGGAGCAGTACTTC	CASIGEDGREQYF
TRBV4-2	-	TRBJ1-1	many	TGTGCCAGCAGCCAAGATCTTCAGTTCATGAACACTGAAGCTTTCTTT	CASSQDLQFMNTEAFF
TRBV7-2	-	TRBJ2-7	many	TGTGCCAGCAGCTTAGAATGGCCTGTTACCTACGAGCAGTACTTC	CASSLEWPVTYEQYF
TRBV7-2	-	TRBJ2-1	few	TGTGCCAGCAGCAGCAGGACCAATGAGCAGTTCTTC	CASSSRTNEQFF
TRBV4-2	TRBD2	TRBJ2-3	many	TGTGCCAGCAGCCAAGTCGCGGCGGGAGTGCGCACAGATACGCAGTATTTT	CASSQVAAGVRTDTQYF
TRBV28	TRBD1	TRBJ2-5	many	TGTGCCAGCAGTCCCCGTATGCCTCCTACAGGGGTGGAGACCCAGTACTTC	CASSPRMPPTGVETQYF
TRBV7-2	TRBD2	TRBJ2-7	-	TGTGCCAGCGTCCTAGCGGGAGGGGCCTACGAGCAGTACTTC	CASVLAGGAYEQYF
TRBV5-1	-	TRBJ2-3	many	TGCGCCAGCAGCTCGGGACTCGGTCCTAGCACAGATACGCAGTATTTT	CASSSGLGPSTDTQYF
TRBV27	-	TRBJ2-7	-	TGTGCCAGCAGTCCCCGTGTGGTTCACTACGAGCAGTACTTC	CASSPRVVHYEQYF
TRBV7-9	-	TRBJ2-2	many	TGTGCCAGCAGCTTCGGAGACACCGGGGAGCTGTTTTTT	CASSFGDTGELFF
TRBV5-8	-	TRBJ2-7	few	TGTGCCAGCAGCTTGGCCGCCGGCTTGAGCTCCTACGAGCAGTACTTC	CASSLAAGLSSYEQYF
TRBV24-1	-	TRBJ2-1	many	TGTGCCACCAGTGATTACCTCCGGGACAATGAGCAGTTCTTC	CATSDYLRDNEQFF
TRBV6-5	-	TRBJ2-7	-	TGTGCCAGCAGTTACGCCAGGGCCAATCCCAACTACGAGCAGTACTTC	CASSYARANPNYEQYF
TRBV7-2	-	TRBJ2-2	many	TGTGCCAGCAGCTTGAGGGTGGCCGGGGAGCTGTTTTTT	CASSLRVAGELFF
TRBV4-2	TRBD2	TRBJ2-2	many	TGTGCCAGCAGCCAAGACGGGACTAGTGACACCGGGGAGCTGTTTTTT	CASSQDGTSDTGELFF
TRBV3-1	-	TRBJ2-7	-	TGTGCCAGCAAGGAACAGGGATCCTACGAGCAGTACTTC	CASKEQGSYEQYF
TRBV5-6	TRBD1	TRBJ2-7	-	TGTGCCAGCAGCCACGGACAGGGATACGGGGAGCAGTACTTC	CASSHGQGYGEQYF
TRBV29-1	-	TRBJ2-1	many	TGCAGCGCGGGAGTAGGGTATGAGCAGTTCTTC	CSAGVGYEQFF
TRBV6-5	TRBD2	TRBJ2-2	-	TGTGCCAGCAGTTACGCTAGCGGGACTTTTGCCGGGGAGCTGTTTTTT	CASSYASGTFAGELFF
TRBV12-3/TRBV12-4	-	TRBJ2-5	many	TGTGCCAGCAGTTTGGTTGGAAAAGAGACCCAGTACTTC	CASSLVGKETQYF
TRBV20-1	TRBD1	TRBJ2-7	many	TGCAGTGCTAGGGGAGGACAGGGGATCTACGAGCAGTACTTC	CSARGGQGIYEQYF
TRBV30	-	TRBJ2-2	-	TGTGCCTGGAGTTCGGGCATAACGAACACCGGGGAGCTGTTTTTT	CAWSSGITNTGELFF
TRBV12-3/TRBV12-4	-	TRBJ2-2	few	TGTGCCAGCAGTACAAACCCGGTTGGGACCGGGGAGCTGTTTTTT	CASSTNPVGTGELFF
TRBV20-1	-	TRBJ2-1	many	TGCAGTGCTAGAGACCTCACCGGGAGTTGGGTCGTAGAGCAGTTCTTC	CSARDLTGSWVVEQFF
TRBV13	TRBD1	TRBJ1-2	-	TGTGCCAGCAGCCCCGGACAGGGGATCTATGGCTACACCTTC	CASSPGQGIYGYTF
TRBV7-2	TRBD1	TRBJ1-4	many	TGTGCCAGCAGCTTAAGGACAGGGGGTGAAAAACTGTTTTTT	CASSLRTGGEKLFF
TRBV12-3/TRBV12-4	TRBD1	TRBJ1-2	many	TGTGCCAGCAGCCGACTTACAGGGGATGGCTACACCTTC	CASSRLTGDGYTF
TRBV6-5	-	TRBJ2-7	many	TGTGCCAGCAGTTACCCCGTCGGGCAGGCCGGGGACGAGCAGTACTTC	CASSYPVGQAGDEQYF
TRBV10-3	-	TRBJ2-7	-	TGTGCCATCAGTGCGGGTAGAGCCGAGCAGTACTTC	CAISAGRAEQYF
TRBV6-2/TRBV6-3	TRBD2	TRBJ2-3	few	TGTGCCAGCAGTTACTATGTGCGGGAGGGCACAGATACGCAGTATTTT	CASSYYVREGTDTQYF
TRBV6-5	TRBD1	TRBJ1-2	few	TGTGCCAGCAGTTACGGGACAGAGGGGCTCTATGGCTACACCTTC	CASSYGTEGLYGYTF
TRBV7-3	-	TRBJ2-5	-	TGTGCCAGCAGCTTACATCTAGGGGGCCAAGAGACCCAGTACTTC	CASSLHLGGQETQYF
TRBV29-1	-	TRBJ2-2	many	TGCAGCGTTGAAGGGGGATTTGGAGATGGGTATACCGGGGAGCTGTTTTTT	CSVEGGFGDGYTGELFF
TRBV12-3/TRBV12-4	TRBD2	TRBJ2-1	few	TGTGCTATCAGGGGACTAGCTACTCGGAGGGATGAGCAGTTCTTC	CAIRGLATRRDEQFF
TRBV6-1	TRBD1	TRBJ1-1	many	TGTGCCAGCTACACAGACAGGGATGGGGGGACTGAAGCTTTCTTT	CASYTDRDGGTEAFF
TRBV24-1	TRBD2	TRBJ2-1	-	TGTGCCACCAGTGAAGGACAGGTTATCAATCCCGGCGGGGGGGTGTACAATGAGCAGTTCTTC	CATSEGQVINPGGGVYNEQFF
TRBV27	-	TRBJ2-4	many	TGTGCCAGCAGTTTAAAGGGGCCCAAAAACATTCAGTACTTC	CASSLKGPKNIQYF
TRBV5-8	-	TRBJ2-7	many	TGTGCCAGCAGCTTATCCGCCGAGCAGTACTTC	CASSLSAEQYF
TRBV5-1	-	TRBJ2-5	many	TGCGCCAGCAGCCCCCTGCGAGCGGGTGAGACCCAGTACTTC	CASSPLRAGETQYF
TRBV7-9	-	TRBJ2-5	few	TGTGCCAGCAGCTTCCTCGGCGAGACCCAGTACTTC	CASSFLGETQYF
TRBV29-1	-	TRBJ2-7	many	TGCAGCGTCCTCCCAGGAGCCTCCTACGAGCAGTACTTC	CSVLPGASYEQYF
TRBV3-1	-	TRBJ2-7	-	TGTGCCAGCAGCCAAGCCTCCGGACCGTCAAATAATGCCTACGAGCAGTACTTC	CASSQASGPSNNAYEQYF
TRBV6-2/TRBV6-3	-	TRBJ2-7	few	TGTGCCAGCAGTGCAGGGACGGTCGAGCAGTACTTC	CASSAGTVEQYF
TRBV27	TRBD2	TRBJ2-3	-	TGTGCCAGCAGTCCCCGGCTAGCGGGAGATACGCAGTATTTT	CASSPRLAGDTQYF